A selection of T cell receptor beta chains follows, all from one sample in a study of cytomegalovirus exposure and HLA in healthy donors. Measured with immunoSEQ multiplex PCR; TCRdb has only the in-frame clones, and not every one. Of around 150,000 clones in the sample, about 70% were seen once. The sequenced sample was PBMCs. The receptors come from a woman in her forties in good health and CMV-seropositive. Each CDR3 is given with its conserved first and last residue. Fields, in order: D gene, V gene, clone size, J gene, CDR3 DNA, CDR3 protein. D genes are given only for firm matches. Size values are once, few and many counts, or a class for expanded clones, and some rows have none.

>TRBD1|TRBV5-1|few|TRBJ1-1
TGCGCCAGCAGCTCGCATCCGGGACAGGGTACTGAAGCTTTCTTT
CASSSHPGQGTEAFF
>NA|TRBV7-2|NA|TRBJ2-7
TGTGCCAGCAGCCCCCTTAGCTCCTACGAGCAGTACTTC
CASSPLSSYEQYF
>NA|TRBV4-1|NA|TRBJ2-1
TGCGCCAGCAGCCAACTCGGGGTCCGGCAGTTCTTC
CASSQLGVRQFF
>TRBD2|TRBV29-1|NA|TRBJ2-3
TGCAGCGTTGAAGATAGGACTAGCGGGAGTACAGATACGCAGTATTTT
CSVEDRTSGSTDTQYF
>NA|TRBV7-6|NA|TRBJ2-7
TGTGCCAGCAGCTGGGGGCCGGCTAACTACGAGCAGTACTTC
CASSWGPANYEQYF
>NA|TRBV2|NA|TRBJ1-3
TGTGCCAGCAGTAATACAGGGTTCGGAAACACCATATATTTT
CASSNTGFGNTIYF
>NA|TRBV15|NA|TRBJ2-5
TGTGCCACCAGCAGAGCCGGCAGTGGGAGCCAAGAGACCCAGTACTTC
CATSRAGSGSQETQYF
>TRBD2|TRBV11-3|NA|TRBJ2-7
TGTGCCAGCAGCTTGACTAGCGGGAACGCCTACGAGCAGTACTTC
CASSLTSGNAYEQYF
>NA|TRBV29-1|NA|TRBJ2-5
TGCAGCGTTGGGGGCTACATACATGGGGCCCAGTACTTC
CSVGGYIHGAQYF
>TRBD1|TRBV2|few|TRBJ1-2
TGTGCCAGCAGGGTTGACAGGGGGCGAGGGTATGGCTACACCTTC
CASRVDRGRGYGYTF
>NA|TRBV9|NA|TRBJ2-1
TGTGCCAGCAGCAATCAACAGGGTTCAATTTACAATGAGCAGTTCTTC
CASSNQQGSIYNEQFF